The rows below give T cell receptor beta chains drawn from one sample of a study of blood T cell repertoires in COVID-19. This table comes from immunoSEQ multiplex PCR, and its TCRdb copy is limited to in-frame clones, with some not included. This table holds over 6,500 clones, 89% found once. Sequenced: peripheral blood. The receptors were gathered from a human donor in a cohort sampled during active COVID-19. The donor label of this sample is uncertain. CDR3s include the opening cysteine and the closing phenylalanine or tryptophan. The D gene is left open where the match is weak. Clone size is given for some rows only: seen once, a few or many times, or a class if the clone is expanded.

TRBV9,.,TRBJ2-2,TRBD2,CASSVEVAGNTGELFF,TGTGCCAGCAGCGTAGAGGTAGCGGGGAACACCGGGGAGCTGTTTTTT
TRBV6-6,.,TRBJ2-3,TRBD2,CASRKRDRESIDTQYF,TGTGCCAGCAGAAAGCGGGACCGAGAGTCTATAGATACGCAGTATTTT
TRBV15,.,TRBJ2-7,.,CATSRDPRAISYEQYF,TGTGCCACCAGCAGAGACCCCAGGGCAATCTCCTACGAGCAGTACTTC
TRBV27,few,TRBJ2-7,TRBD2,CASSLSGGGAYEQYF,TGTGCCAGCAGTTTATCCGGCGGGGGAGCGTACGAGCAGTACTTC
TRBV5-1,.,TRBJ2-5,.,CASSLWTVKETQYF,TGCGCCAGCAGCTTGTGGACAGTCAAGGAGACCCAGTACTTC
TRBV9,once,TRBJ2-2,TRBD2,CASSYPGTSNTGELFF,TGTGCCAGCAGCTACCCCGGGACTAGTAACACCGGGGAGCTGTTTTTT
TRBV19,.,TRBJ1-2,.,CASSIGDKYGYTF,TGTGCCAGTAGTATAGGGGACAAATATGGCTACACCTTC
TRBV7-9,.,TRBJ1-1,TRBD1,CASSLGDRVFAEAFF,TGTGCCAGCAGCTTAGGGGACAGGGTATTCGCTGAAGCTTTCTTT
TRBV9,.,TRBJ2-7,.,CASSGSSYEQYF,TGTGCCAGCAGCGGGAGTTCCTACGAGCAGTACTTC
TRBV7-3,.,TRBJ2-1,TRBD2,CASSLRGGIYNEQFF,TGTGCCAGCAGCTTACGGGGGGGCATCTACAATGAGCAGTTCTTC
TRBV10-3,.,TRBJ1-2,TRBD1,CAISERTGVGYTF,TGTGCCATCAGTGAACGGACAGGGGTTGGCTACACCTTC
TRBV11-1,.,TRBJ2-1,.,CASSPGWDIYNEQFF,TGTGCCAGCAGCCCAGGGTGGGATATCTACAATGAGCAGTTCTTC
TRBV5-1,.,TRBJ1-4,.,CASSSQSGPSNEKLFF,TGCGCCAGCAGCTCCCAGAGCGGACCGAGTAATGAAAAACTGTTTTTT
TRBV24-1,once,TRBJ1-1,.,CATSDPGLKAFF,TGTGCCACCAGTGATCCGGGACTGAAAGCTTTCTTT
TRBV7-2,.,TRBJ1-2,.,CASSLGRGRGYTF,TGTGCCAGCAGCTTGGGGCGGGGGCGCGGCTACACCTTC
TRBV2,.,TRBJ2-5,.,CASSASGWETQYF,TGTGCCAGCAGTGCCTCAGGGTGGGAGACCCAGTACTTC
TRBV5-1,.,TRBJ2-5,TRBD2,CASSPGTSQETQYF,TGCGCCAGCAGCCCTGGGACTAGTCAAGAGACCCAGTACTTC
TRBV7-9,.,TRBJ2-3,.,CASSLAAFTDTQYF,TGTGCCAGCAGCTTAGCGGCTTTTACAGATACGCAGTATTTT
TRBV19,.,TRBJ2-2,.,CASSINRLAINTGELFF,TGTGCCAGTAGTATTAATCGCCTAGCGATTAACACCGGGGAGCTGTTTTTT
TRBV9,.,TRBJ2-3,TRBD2,CASSHKLAGGPRSTDTQYF,TGTGCCAGCAGCCACAAACTAGCGGGAGGGCCTCGAAGCACAGATACGCAGTATTTT
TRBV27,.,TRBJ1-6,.,CASSSGPPAPLHF,TGTGCCAGCAGTTCAGGGCCCCCGGCACCCCTCCACTTT
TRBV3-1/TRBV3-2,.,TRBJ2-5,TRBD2,CASSQAGLAGEETQYF,TGTGCCAGCAGCCAAGCGGGACTAGCGGGAGAAGAGACCCAGTACTTC
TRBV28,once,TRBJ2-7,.,CASSWLGRGAEEQYF,TGTGCCAGCAGTTGGCTAGGCAGGGGGGCAGAGGAGCAGTACTTC
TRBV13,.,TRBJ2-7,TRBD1,CASSPRTGGYEQYF,TGTGCCAGCAGCCCCAGGACAGGGGGCTACGAGCAGTACTTC
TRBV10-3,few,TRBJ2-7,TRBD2,CAIGSAGGAYEQYF,TGTGCCATCGGAAGCGCGGGAGGGGCCTACGAGCAGTACTTC
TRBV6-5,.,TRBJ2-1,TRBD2,CASRLGLASYNEQFF,TGTGCCAGCAGACTGGGACTAGCGTCCTACAATGAGCAGTTCTTC
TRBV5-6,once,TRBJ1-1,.,CASSLPADSEAFF,TGTGCCAGCAGCCTACCTGCCGACAGTGAAGCTTTCTTT
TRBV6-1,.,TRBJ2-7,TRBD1,CASSDPRDRVLERVYEQYF,TGTGCCAGCAGTGACCCCCGGGACAGGGTCTTAGAACGAGTTTACGAGCAGTACTTC
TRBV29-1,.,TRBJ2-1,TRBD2,CSAGRGSGSTEQFF,TGCAGCGCTGGCCGGGGTAGCGGGAGCACTGAGCAGTTCTTC
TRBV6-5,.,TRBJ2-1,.,CASSGRGSYNEQFF,TGTGCCAGCAGCGGACGGGGCTCCTACAATGAGCAGTTCTTC
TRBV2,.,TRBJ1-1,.,CASSEARVGGSTEAFF,TGTGCCAGCAGTGAAGCGCGCGTAGGGGGAAGCACTGAAGCTTTCTTT
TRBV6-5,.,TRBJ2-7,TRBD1,CASSYAAPGQGNEQYF,TGTGCCAGCAGTTACGCTGCACCGGGACAGGGGAACGAGCAGTACTTC
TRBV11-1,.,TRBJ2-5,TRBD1,CASSSKPGTAKYF,TGTGCCAGCAGCAGCAAACCCGGGACAGCCAAGTACTTC